In this sample, the clone carrying this T cell receptor (beta chain) turned up once. In the original workflow: Amplification of reference gene primers was used by the study to estimate nucleated cell counts. Here immunoSEQ multiplex PCR was the method, and the copy in TCRdb shows in-frame clones only, minus some. V and J calls and clone size are those listed in that table; D and trimming were worked out from the DNA. The table shows a few hundred thousand clones, with around 87% occurring only once. The source of the sample is a study of blood T cell repertoires in COVID-19. As for the study in general: The origin of the acute and convalescent COVID-19 samples was the United States, Italy and Spain. PBMCs, B-cell-depleted T cells, or T cells provided the cDNA or gDNA that made up the material.

The CDR3 length is 13 residues. Germline lookup yields CDR1 KGHSH and CDR2 LQKENI. V was shortened by 0 bases and J by 7 bases, with 9 bases between the two germline ends. This TCR came from a woman in her forties or fifties with acute or convalescent COVID-19. The rearrangement uses TRBV18 and TRBJ1-2; D might be TRBD1 (5 bases). Material for sequencing was peripheral blood. The CDR3 reads CASSPPGEGGYTF. The CDR3 DNA sequence: TGTGCCAGCTCACCACCAGGGGAGGGTGGCTACACCTTC.